Included here is one T cell receptor (beta chain) sequence, with context. This specimen belongs to a study of blood T cell repertoires in COVID-19. Study background: T cells, B-cell-depleted T cells, or PBMCs supplied cDNA or gDNA.

In the source study's methods: Amplification of reference gene primers provided the estimated nucleated cell counts. Sequencing used immunoSEQ multiplex PCR; TCRdb keeps in-frame clones, though not all of them. V and J calls and clone size come straight from that table; D and trimming were deduced from the DNA. The profile covers about 130,000 clones, with about 81% appearing a single time and about a sixth taken by the ten largest. The source is a man aged 30 to 39 with COVID-19, enrolled during active disease. The specimen was peripheral blood.

This chain's CDR3 is CASSPTGSGTGELFF. The CDR3 bases are TGCGCCAGCAGTCCTACGGGTAGCGGAACCGGGGAGCTGTTTTTT. This chain joins TRBV5-1 and TRBJ2-2; a weak D match, TRBD2 (6 bases). V shed 5 bases and J shed 5 bases, with 16 bases lying between them. The CDR3 has 15 residues. The germline CDR1 and CDR2 sequences are SGHRS and YFSETQ.